The sequence of this T cell receptor (beta chain) was determined in a study of blood T cell repertoires in COVID-19. The protocol was immunoSEQ multiplex PCR, while the TCRdb copy is restricted to in-frame clones and leaves out a portion. The sample has 55,000 to 75,000 clones, about 80% seen once. Germline CDR1 SGHKS, CDR2 YYEKEE (reference sequence). V was clipped by 0 bases and J by 5 bases; unmatched bases: 4. The CDR3 sequence is 14 residues long. This chain links TRBV5-5 with TRBJ1-2; 7 bases map to TRBD1. The clonotype originates from a man at least 80 years old with COVID-19, enrolled during active disease. Sequenced input: peripheral blood. The CDR3 here is CASSLGTGDYGYTF. The CDR3 DNA is TGTGCCAGCAGCTTGGGGACAGGCGATTATGGCTACACCTTC.